This TCR beta chain emerged from a study of T cells after yellow fever vaccination. This CDR3 has 15 residues. Germline values: CDR1 DFQATT, CDR2 SNEGSKA (reference sequence). V was cut by 3 bases and J by 2 bases, with 16 bases left in between. Overall study findings and caveats: Most clones from primary vaccination were detected again post-booster (roughly 96% CD4, 88% CD8).

This clonotype was detected only a few times. Its target is unknown. From the 5' RACE reads, TCRdb called clonotypes with MiXCR, one entry per CDR3 protein. The repertoire holds some 500,000 distinct CDR3 sequences, with 13% as singletons. The clonotype originates from a man aged 25 to 40 who received the YFV17D yellow fever vaccine. The sample consisted of PBMCs, taken on the day of the yellow fever booster vaccination. The chain uses TRBV20-1 and TRBJ2-5; the D gene is possibly TRBD2 (6 bases). The CDR3 DNA is TGCAGTGCTAGTTCACTAGCCTCGGTGCAAGAGACCCAGTACTTC. Its translation is CSASSLASVQETQYF.